This TCR beta chain is drawn from a study of T cell changes during pregnancy in multiple sclerosis. Germline V gene lookup returns CDR1 MNHEY and CDR2 SMNVEV (reference sequence). Trimming removed 6 bases from V and 2 bases from J, with 12 bases in between. The CDR3 length is 14 residues. This table comes from immunoSEQ multiplex PCR, and its TCRdb copy is limited to in-frame clones, with some not included. The sample holds just under 50,000 clones, about nine tenths seen once. The sequence was collected from a female donor with multiple sclerosis, enrolled in a pregnancy study. The material was CD8+ T cells from peripheral blood mononuclear cells, obtained after pregnancy. The V and J genes are TRBV27 and TRBJ2-3; D ambiguous. The CDR3 sequence is CASSATYPTDTQYF. The CDR3 DNA sequence: TGTGCCAGCAGCGCCACTTACCCCACAGATACGCAGTATTTT.